These 25 T cell receptor beta chains originate from one sample sequenced in a study of OX40 agonist ivuxolimab in advanced cancers. Sequencing was performed with immunoSEQ multiplex PCR; in TCRdb, only in-frame clones are kept and a portion is missing. The sample holds about 76,000 clones, approximately 85% seen once. Sample: CD4+ or CD8+ T cells sorted from blood, taken in a trial of the OX40 agonist ivuxolimab. The origin of the receptors is an adult with an advanced solid tumor such as melanoma, head and neck, liver or kidney cancer.

The gene calls are TRBV29-1 and TRBJ1-2; D is perhaps TRBD1 (6 bases). The V end lost 3 bases, the J end lost 7 bases, and 18 bases lay between the germline ends. Germline V lookup: CDR1 SQVTM, CDR2 ANQGSEA. This CDR3 region has 14 residues. CDR3 DNA sequence: TGCAGCGTTGATAACAGGGACCGTCTTCTTGGCTACACCTTC. Translated: CSVDNRDRLLGYTF. Complete variable domain (other parts from reference TRBV29-1 and TRBJ1-2): SAVISQKPSRDICQRGTSLTIQCQVDSQVTMMFWYRQQPGQSLTLIATANQGSEATYESGFVIDKFPISRPNLTFSTLTVSNMSPEDSSIYLCSVDNRDRLLGYTFGSGTRLTVV.

The gene calls are TRBV19 and TRBJ1-2; 8 nucleotides align to TRBD1. In germline, CDR1 is LNHDA, CDR2 SQIVND (reference sequence). The CDR3 has 13 amino acids. The trim removed 7 bases at V and 8 bases at J, leaving 9 bases unmatched. This CDR3 reads CASNPTGGTGYTF. The CDR3 DNA sequence: TGTGCCAGTAATCCTACAGGGGGTACGGGCTACACCTTC.

The CDR3 bases are TGTGCCAGAAGCGGAAACAGGGAGACCAACGAGCAGTACTTC. The encoded protein is CARSGNRETNEQYF. The chain has TRBV5-3 and TRBJ2-7, with D possibly being TRBD1 (6 bases). TRBV5-3 is an ORF, and what it does is uncertain. V was clipped by 4 bases and J by 5 bases, with 16 bases between them. CDR3 length equals 14 residues.

The chain couples TRBV7-9 to TRBJ2-3; a possible D gene is TRBD2 (5 bases). This CDR3 has 14 residues. Germline lookup yields CDR1 SEHNR and CDR2 FQNEAQ (reference sequence). The V and J ends lost 4 bases and 2 bases respectively, with 10 bases between them. CDR3 bases: TGTGCCAGCAGCTCTACTAGTGCCACAGATACGCAGTATTTT. It specifies CASSSTSATDTQYF.

The chain recombines TRBV29-1 with TRBJ1-2; a possible D gene is TRBD1 (6 bases). Germline loops: CDR1 SQVTM, CDR2 ANQGSEA. CDR3 length: 15 amino acids. V lost 7 bases, J lost 3 bases, and 21 bases lay in between. CDR3: CSARVMGAGDYGYTF. Here the CDR3 DNA reads TGCAGCGCGAGGGTAATGGGGGCAGGGGACTATGGCTACACCTTC.

V and J are TRBV30 and TRBJ1-2, with TRBD1 matching 10 bases. The V gene end was trimmed by 8 bases and the J gene end by 4 bases; junction bases not matched to a gene: 7. This CDR3 is built from 13 residues. The germline CDR1 and CDR2 sequences are GTSNPN and SVGIG (reference sequence). The CDR3 coding sequence is TGTGCCCTGGGGGGACAGGGGAGCTATGGCTACACCTTC. Protein: CALGGQGSYGYTF.

The chain is built from TRBV4-1 and TRBJ2-7, with 12 bases identical to TRBD2. J gave up 3 bases and V 3 bases, and 9 bases lay outside the gene matches. CDR1 and CDR2 from the germline V gene are MGHRA and YSYEKL. The CDR3 runs 17 residues. The CDR3 DNA follows: TGCGCCAGCAGCCAGGCTAGCGGGAGGGGATCATTCTACGAGCAGTACTTC. Protein: CASSQASGRGSFYEQYF.

The chain is built from TRBV19 and TRBJ2-1; TRBD2 agrees at 7 bases. From germline, CDR1 is LNHDA and CDR2 SQIVND (reference sequence). The CDR3 is 15 residues long. V was clipped by 5 bases and J by 4 bases; unmatched bases: 8. As DNA, the CDR3 is TGTGCCAGTAGTGGTCGAGGGCGGGAGTACAATGAGCAGTTCTTC. As protein: CASSGRGREYNEQFF.

This clone was seen more than once but under ten times. The chain couples TRBV4-2 to TRBJ2-3; 10 bases line up with TRBD2. Losses at the gene ends were 7 bases for V and 0 bases for J; bases not matched to a gene: 4. This CDR3 region has 15 residues. Germline-derived CDR1 and CDR2 are LGHNA and YNFKEQ. The CDR3 region is CASTIAGGSTDTQYF. CDR3 coding DNA: TGTGCCAGCACCATAGCGGGGGGAAGCACAGATACGCAGTATTTT.

The gene calls are TRBV6-1 and TRBJ2-5; D call uncertain. The CDR3 sequence is 11 residues long. CDR1 and CDR2 (germline): MNHNS, SASEGT. V gave up 8 bases and J gave up 7 bases, with 11 bases separating them. Here the CDR3 reads CASGLFSTQYF. CDR3 sequence (DNA): TGTGCCAGCGGGCTTTTTTCGACCCAGTACTTC.

The CDR3 region is CASSLTGNGNQPQHF. The CDR3 DNA reads as TGTGCCAGCAGCTTAACAGGGAATGGGAATCAGCCCCAGCATTTT. The chain recombines TRBV5-6 with TRBJ1-5; TRBD1 is a possible D gene (6 bases). The CDR3 spans 15 residues. V was clipped by 2 bases and J by 4 bases, with 13 bases between them. The V gene's germline CDR1 is SGHDT and CDR2 YYEEEE. Complete variable domain (other parts from reference TRBV5-6 and TRBJ1-5): DAGVTQSPTHLIKTRGQQVTLRCSPKSGHDTVSWYQQALGQGPQFIFQYYEEEERQRGNFPDRFSGHQFPNYSSELNVNALLLGDSALYLCASSLTGNGNQPQHFGDGTRLSIL.

V is TRBV4-2 and J is TRBJ2-2, with 7 bases that match TRBD1. The CDR3 contains 14 residues. After removal of 5 bases from V and 4 bases from J, the junction contained 4 bases not matched to a gene. CDR1 LGHNA and CDR2 YNFKEQ come from the germline V gene. The CDR3: CASSLNRGTGELFF. In nucleotides, the CDR3 is TGTGCCAGCAGCTTAAACAGGGGCACCGGGGAGCTGTTTTTT.

This clone was found once. V is TRBV6-1 and J is TRBJ2-7; D is perhaps TRBD1 (6 bases). The CDR3 is made up of 14 amino acids. Trimming left V 4 bases short and J 2 bases short, with 12 bases between. The germline gives CDR1 MNHNS, CDR2 SASEGT. The CDR3: CASSAGHHPYEQYF. CDR3 nucleotide sequence: TGTGCCAGCAGTGCGGGACACCATCCCTACGAGCAGTACTTC.

The chain has TRBV28 and TRBJ2-6; 7 bases match TRBD1. The V and J ends lost 4 bases and 1 base, in that order; junction bases with no gene match: 1. CDR3 length: 15 residues. The germline V gene encodes CDR1 MDHEN and CDR2 SYDVKM. The CDR3 nucleotides read TGTGCCAGCAGTTCCAGGGGGTCTGGGGCCAACGTCCTGACTTTC. Translating it yields CASSSRGSGANVLTF.

This clone was counted a few times. The V gene is TRBV6-5, the J gene TRBJ2-6, with a weak D call TRBD1 (5 bases). CDR1 is MNHEY and CDR2 is SVGAGI in the germline V gene. V lost 8 bases to trimming and J lost 3 bases, with 8 bases between them. The CDR3 length is 13 residues. This CDR3 is CASQGGGANVLTF. CDR3 DNA sequence: TGTGCCAGCCAGGGCGGTGGGGCCAACGTCCTGACTTTC.

The chain combines TRBV19 with TRBJ2-2; D call uncertain. CDR1 and CDR2 from the germline V gene are LNHDA and SQIVND (reference sequence). V lost 1 base, J lost 1 base, and 10 bases lay in between. CDR3 length equals 16 residues. CDR3 sequence (DNA): TGTGCCAGTAGTATAGGGGCACCCATGAACACCGGGGAGCTGTTTTTT. It codes for CASSIGAPMNTGELFF. The full variable domain, with the rest looked up from reference TRBV19 and TRBJ2-2, is DGGITQSPKYLFRKEGQNVTLSCEQNLNHDAMYWYRQDPGQGLRLIYYSQIVNDFQKGDIAEGYSVSREKKESFPLTVTSAQKNPTAFYLCASSIGAPMNTGELFFGEGSRLTVL.

The chain joins TRBV4-3 to TRBJ1-2, with D possibly matching TRBD1 (6 bases). Germline-derived CDR1 and CDR2 are LGHNA and YSLEER. Trimming left V 0 bases short and J 2 bases short, with 13 bases between. The CDR3 spans 16 residues. The CDR3 DNA is TGCGCCAGCAGCCAAGATCAGTATCAGGGGAACTATGGCTACACCTTC. Its translation: CASSQDQYQGNYGYTF.

With regard to this clone: A read error may account for a junction end that differs from germline. The genes are TRBV2 and TRBJ2-3; 7 bases match TRBD2. The CDR3 is 15 amino acids. Germline V CDR1 and CDR2: SNHLY, FYNNEI. The CDR3 nucleotides read TGTGCCAGCAGGGAAGTGGGAGGGTTCACAGATACGCAGTATTTT. Residues: CASREVGGFTDTQYF.

The chain couples TRBV7-6 to TRBJ2-3; D is possibly TRBD2 (6 bases). Between the trimmed V and J ends, which lost 5 bases and 0 bases, there was a span of 18 bases. The CDR3 runs 17 residues. Germline CDR1 is SGHVS and CDR2 is FNYEAQ. The CDR3 DNA reads TGTGCCAGCAGCCCCAACGATGGGGGGACGAGCACAGATACGCAGTATTTT. Its translation: CASSPNDGGTSTDTQYF.

The chain carries TRBV7-6 and TRBJ2-1; D gene uncertain. V was shortened by 5 bases and J by 5 bases, with 13 bases between the two germline ends. The CDR3 totals 14 residues. CDR1 and CDR2 from the germline V gene are SGHVS and FNYEAQ. The CDR3 is CASSPPRWDNEQFF. CDR3 DNA: TGTGCCAGCAGCCCCCCCCGGTGGGACAATGAGCAGTTCTTC.

To note about this clone: Other nucleotide sequences in the sample specify the same CDR3. The chain recombines TRBV7-2 with TRBJ2-3, with D perhaps matching TRBD2 (5 bases). Germline assignment: CDR1 SGHTA and CDR2 FQGNSA. The CDR3 runs 13 residues. Between the trimmed V and J ends, which lost 5 bases and 5 bases, there was a span of 11 bases. The CDR3 bases are TGTGCCAGCAGCCAGACCCGGGGAGATACGCAGTATTTT. Protein product: CASSQTRGDTQYF.

The rearrangement links TRBV7-9 to TRBJ1-2, with TRBD1 matching over 7 bases. Losses at the gene ends were 5 bases for V and 5 bases for J; bases not matched to a gene: 11. The CDR3 contains 15 residues. CDR1 and CDR2 from the germline V gene are SEHNR and FQNEAQ (reference sequence). CDR3: CASSTGQPSGYGYTF. The CDR3 DNA reads as TGTGCCAGCAGCACGGGACAGCCTTCTGGATATGGCTACACCTTC.

The CDR3 loop is CASSLEQRHIFYTF. The CDR3 bases are TGTGCCAGCAGCTTGGAACAGCGCCATATTTTCTACACCTTC. The V and J genes are TRBV5-6 and TRBJ1-2; D is undetermined. V was shortened by 0 bases and J by 10 bases, with 16 bases between the two germline ends. Germline V gene sequence: CDR1 SGHDT, CDR2 YYEEEE. This CDR3 has 14 amino acids.

The chain is built from TRBV11-2 and TRBJ2-3; 10 bases match TRBD2. This CDR3 has 18 residues. In germline, CDR1 is SGHAT, CDR2 FQNNGV. J was trimmed by 4 bases and V by 1 base; bases with no gene match: 11. The CDR3 DNA is TGTGCCAGCAGCTTAGGTGGGCTAGCGGGAGCTACCCCAGATACGCAGTATTTT. Translating it yields CASSLGGLAGATPDTQYF.

J is TRBJ1-1 and V is TRBV10-1; tentatively, D is TRBD1 (5 bases). The CDR3 length is 14 residues. Trimming removed 4 bases at V and 1 base at J, with 10 bases between. Germline V gene lookup returns CDR1 WNHNN and CDR2 SYGVQD (reference sequence). CDR3 protein: CASSGGAPNTEAFF. The CDR3 DNA reads TGCGCCAGCAGTGGAGGGGCACCGAACACTGAAGCTTTCTTT.